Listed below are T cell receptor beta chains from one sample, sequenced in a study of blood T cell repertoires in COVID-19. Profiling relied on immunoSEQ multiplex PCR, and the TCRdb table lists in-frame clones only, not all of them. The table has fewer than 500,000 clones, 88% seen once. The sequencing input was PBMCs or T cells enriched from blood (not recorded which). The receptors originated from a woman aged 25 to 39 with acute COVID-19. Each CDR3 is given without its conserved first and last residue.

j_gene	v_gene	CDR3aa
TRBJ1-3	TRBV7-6	ASSLAVGGASPGNTIY
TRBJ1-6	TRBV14	ASSQGQGASSPLH
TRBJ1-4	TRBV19	ASSKSTGGNEKLF
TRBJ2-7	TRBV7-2	ASSLGLATFSYEQY
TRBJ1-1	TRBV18	ASSPREDRMNTEAF
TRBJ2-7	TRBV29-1	SVVVQGRSYEQY
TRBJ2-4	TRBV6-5	ASNTGERVQY
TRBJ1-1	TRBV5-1	ASSQLTGGNTEAF
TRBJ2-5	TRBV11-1	ASRSASGGETQY
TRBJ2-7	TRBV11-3	ASSLDRVSADEQY
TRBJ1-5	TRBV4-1	ASSQLAGAGQPQH
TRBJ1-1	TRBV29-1	SGGQKNTEAF
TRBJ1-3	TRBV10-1	ASTDRPGNTIY
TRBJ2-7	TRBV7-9	ASSPNYRYEQY
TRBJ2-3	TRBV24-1	ATSDFSSGGYTDTQY
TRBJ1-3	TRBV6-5	ASSYGAGPGNTIY
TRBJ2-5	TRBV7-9	ASSLDFGLEKTQY
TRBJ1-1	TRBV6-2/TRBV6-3	ASSHQGRGPTEAF
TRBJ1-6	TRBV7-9	ASSLSQGRTTYNSPLH
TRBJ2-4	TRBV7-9	ASSPRTGQAKNIQY
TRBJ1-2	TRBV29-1	SVELGGYGYT
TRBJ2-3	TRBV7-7	ASSSGARGDTDTQY
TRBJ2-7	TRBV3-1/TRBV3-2	ASSQVGALVEQY
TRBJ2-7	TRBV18	ASSPPVRLDEQY
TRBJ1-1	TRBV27	ASSLSPRPNTEAF
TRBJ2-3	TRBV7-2	ASSPRLAGRTDTQY
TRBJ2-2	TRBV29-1	SVATGPYAGELF
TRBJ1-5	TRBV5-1	ASSPGTGPNQPQH
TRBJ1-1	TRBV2	ASITRDIGRTEAF
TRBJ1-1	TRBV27	ASQTGRNTEAF
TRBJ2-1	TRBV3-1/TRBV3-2	ASTLPVAAGGGTEQF
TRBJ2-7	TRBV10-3	AISGGVGPLEQY
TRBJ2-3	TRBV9	ASSPGTGGNTDTQY
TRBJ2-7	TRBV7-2	ASSLDRFYEQY
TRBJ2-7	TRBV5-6	ASSFGLVGSYEQY
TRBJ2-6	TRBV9	ASSVGGSGANVLT
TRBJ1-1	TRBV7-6	ASSSSGEQGPMNTEAF
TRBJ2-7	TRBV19	ASSRDNYYEQY
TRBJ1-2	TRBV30	AWSRGGERNYGYT
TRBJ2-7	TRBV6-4	ASSDSRKTKGQLIYEQY
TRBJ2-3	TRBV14	ASSLGDSYTQY